These 21 T cell receptor beta chains originate from one sample sequenced in a study of blood T cell repertoires in COVID-19 (dated by TCRdb to about 2020). Preparation of the library involved the immunoSEQ multiplex PCR assay. TCRdb re-hosts the immuneACCESS table, in-frame sequences only. Its copies lack some clones; in the studies checked, an unresolved V gene accounts for under half of them, and the cause for the rest is not known. The sample contains 350,000 to 500,000 clones, roughly 88% of them found a single time. The ten largest make up 1.4% to 1.5% of the sample. The sequencing input was PBMCs or T cells enriched from blood (not recorded which). These receptors came from a woman aged 18-35 years who had been exposed to COVID-19.

This rearrangement joins TRBV19 to TRBJ1-1; 8 bases line up with TRBD1. Germline V lookup: CDR1 LNHDA, CDR2 SQIVND (reference sequence). The CDR3 contains 15 residues. V shed 2 bases, J shed 1 base, and the junction held 3 bases outside the gene matches. Here the CDR3 DNA reads TGTGCCAGTAGTATAAGTGGACAGGGGAACACTGAAGCTTTCTTT. Translation: CASSISGQGNTEAFF.

The table lists this clone with a few counts. V is TRBV7-2 and J is TRBJ2-2; 8 nucleotides agree with TRBD2. Trimming took 3 bases from V and 1 from J; bases not matched to a gene: 10. The germline V gene encodes CDR1 SGHTA and CDR2 FQGNSA. The CDR3 totals 18 residues. Here the CDR3 reads CASSLQPLTSVNTGELFF. CDR3 coding DNA: TGTGCCAGCAGCTTGCAACCATTGACTAGCGTGAACACCGGGGAGCTGTTTTTT.

The gene calls are TRBV30 and TRBJ1-2, with unresolved D. V lost 5 bases to trimming and J lost 6 bases, with 13 bases between them. This CDR3 is 12 amino acids long. The germline CDR1 and CDR2 sequences are GTSNPN and SVGIG (reference sequence). CDR3 nucleotides: TGTGCCTGGCACGGGGAATTTCATGGCTACACCTTC. Amino acids: CAWHGEFHGYTF.

V is TRBV14 and J is TRBJ2-1; the match to TRBD2 covers 12 bases. With V trimmed by 1 base and J by 8 bases, 12 bases remained unmatched. This CDR3 spans 18 amino acids. CDR1 SGHDN and CDR2 FVKESK come from the germline V gene. CDR3 DNA: TGTGCCAGCAGCCAAGGTCCACTAGCGGGGGGAGGAGGCGATGAGCAGTTCTTC. Translation: CASSQGPLAGGGGDEQFF.

Details on this clone: Other DNA variants within this sample encode the same CDR3. The chain employs TRBV29-1 and TRBJ1-5; the match to TRBD1 covers 10 bases. The length of the CDR3 is 13 residues. V lost 6 bases to trimming and J lost 4 bases; unmatched junction nucleotides: 3. Germline V gives CDR1 SQVTM, CDR2 ANQGSEA. In nucleotides, the CDR3 is TGCAGCGTAGGACAGGGGGTAAATCAGCCCCAGCATTTT. Amino acids: CSVGQGVNQPQHF.

The chain is built from TRBV28 and TRBJ1-5; the match to TRBD1 covers 12 bases. Trimming at V came to 2 bases and at J to 7 bases, leaving 6 bases not matched to a gene. Germline V lookup: CDR1 MDHEN, CDR2 SYDVKM. This CDR3 spans 16 amino acids. The CDR3: CASSLGFGTGGQPQHF. CDR3 in DNA: TGTGCCAGCAGTTTAGGGTTCGGGACAGGGGGCCAGCCCCAGCATTTT.

The chain recombines TRBV7-8 with TRBJ1-1; TRBD1 might be the D (6 bases). Between the trimmed V and J ends, which lost 4 bases and 5 bases, there was a span of 17 bases. CDR1 is SGHVS, CDR2 FQNEAQ, per germline. The CDR3 loop spans 15 amino acids. The CDR3 DNA is TGTGCCAGCAGCTCCCACGTCTTCGGACAGACTGAAGCTTTCTTT. Protein: CASSSHVFGQTEAFF.

V gene TRBV7-9 combines with J gene TRBJ1-2; 10 nucleotides match TRBD1. From germline, CDR1 is SEHNR and CDR2 FQNEAQ (reference sequence). The CDR3 spans 16 residues. The junction had 6 bases not matched to a gene; V was cut back by 0 bases and J by 5 bases. CDR3 protein: CASSLATTGGEYGYTF. For the CDR3, the DNA is TGTGCCAGCAGCTTAGCCACGACAGGGGGCGAGTATGGCTACACCTTC.

The CDR3 region is CASRSTGKGSNQPQHF. The CDR3 region has the DNA TGTGCCAGCAGGAGCACCGGGAAGGGTAGCAATCAGCCCCAGCATTTT. V usage is TRBV28 and J usage is TRBJ1-5, with no clear D. Germline assignment: CDR1 MDHEN and CDR2 SYDVKM. CDR3 length equals 16 residues. Trimming removed 6 bases from V and 0 bases from J, with 15 bases in between.

This chain links TRBV28 with TRBJ2-2; a possible D gene is TRBD2 (7 bases). This CDR3 is 14 amino acids long. V lost 7 bases and J 5 bases, leaving 14 bases between the germline ends. In germline, CDR1 is MDHEN, CDR2 SYDVKM. DNA for the CDR3: TGTGCCAGCATTCGGGGGGCAAGAACCGGGGAGCTGTTTTTT. Protein sequence: CASIRGARTGELFF. Looking up the rest from reference TRBV28 and TRBJ2-2 gives the full variable domain: DVKVTQSSRYLVKRTGEKVFLECVQDMDHENMFWYRQDPGLGLRLIYFSYDVKMKEKGDIPEGYSVSREKKERFSLILESASTNQTSMYLCASIRGARTGELFFGEGSRLTVL.

The DNA of the CDR3 is TGTGCCAGCACCGGGTTAGAGTCGACAGGGATAAGGGCCGGGGAGCTGTTTTTT. This translates into CASTGLESTGIRAGELFF. The V and J genes are TRBV3-1 (or the pseudogene TRBV3-2) and TRBJ2-2, with 7 positions matching TRBD1. J lost 6 bases, V lost 7 bases, and 20 bases had no gene match. Germline assignment: CDR1 LGHDT and CDR2 YNNKEL (reference sequence). CDR3 length: 18 amino acids.

This clone was counted once. The V call is TRBV20-1, the J call TRBJ2-7; 8 bases are a match to TRBD1. The germline gives CDR1 DFQATT, CDR2 SNEGSKA (reference sequence). The CDR3 extends over 15 amino acids. V shed 3 bases and J 3 bases; nucleotides not matched to a gene: 10. The CDR3 sequence is CSASKGAGGVYEQYF. The DNA of the CDR3 is TGCAGTGCTAGTAAGGGGGCAGGGGGCGTCTACGAGCAGTACTTC.

V and J are TRBV6-2 or TRBV6-3 and TRBJ2-1, with 12 bases lining up with TRBD2. Germline values: CDR1 MNHEY, CDR2 SVGEGT. With 5 bases clipped from V and 5 bases from J, the junction kept 1 base outside the gene matches. The CDR3 spans 14 residues. The CDR3 DNA is TGTGCCAGCAGTCGGACTAGCGGGAACAATGAGCAGTTCTTC. Protein product: CASSRTSGNNEQFF.

The chain is built from TRBV28 and TRBJ1-2; TRBD1 agrees at 9 bases. J gave up 5 bases and V 4 bases, and 5 bases lay outside the gene matches. This CDR3 is built from 14 residues. Germline assignment: CDR1 MDHEN and CDR2 SYDVKM. DNA for the CDR3: TGTGCCAGCAGTTCCGGACAGGGGCGGTATGGCTACACCTTC. Its translation: CASSSGQGRYGYTF.

V usage is TRBV6-6 and J usage is TRBJ2-5; 13 bases map to TRBD2. V shed 5 bases and J 5 bases; nucleotides not matched to a gene: 8. The CDR3 loop spans 16 amino acids. From germline, CDR1 is MNHNY and CDR2 SVGAGI (reference sequence). Written as DNA, the CDR3 is TGTGCCAGCAGTACCCGGACTAGCGGGAGTGACGAGACCCAGTACTTC. Its translation: CASSTRTSGSDETQYF.

Of note for this clone: A read error may explain this, as a much larger clone is one base away. This rearrangement joins TRBV6-5 to TRBJ2-6; D possibly corresponds to TRBD1 (6 bases). The V end was cut by 6 bases, the J end by 1 base, with 10 bases between. Per germline, CDR1 MNHEY and CDR2 SVGAGI. The CDR3 extends over 15 amino acids. The CDR3 DNA follows: TGTGCCAGCAGCCCAGGGGTGTCTGGGGCCAACGTCCTGACTTTC. Translation: CASSPGVSGANVLTF.

The chain employs TRBV27 and TRBJ1-2, with 12 bases matching TRBD1. The CDR3 sequence is 15 residues long. Trimming cost V 6 bases and J 2 bases; bases outside gene matches: 4. CDR1 MNHEY and CDR2 SMNVEV come from the germline V gene (reference sequence). The CDR3 is CASRSGTGGNYGYTF. The CDR3 nucleotides read TGTGCCAGCAGGTCCGGGACAGGGGGCAACTATGGCTACACCTTC.

The chain combines TRBV28 with TRBJ2-7; possibly TRBD1 for D (7 bases). Germline CDR1 and CDR2: MDHEN and SYDVKM. V was trimmed by 3 bases and J by 3 bases, leaving 12 bases between them. The CDR3 is 14 residues long. This CDR3 is CASSLSGGFYEQYF. In DNA form, the CDR3 reads TGTGCCAGCAGTTTGTCAGGGGGGTTCTACGAGCAGTACTTC.

This clone appeared once. This sequence joins TRBV7-2 and TRBJ1-1, with 10 bases identical to TRBD1. CDR1 and CDR2 (germline): SGHTA, FQGNSA. The trim removed 1 base at V and 1 base at J, leaving 6 bases unmatched. The CDR3 is 17 residues long. The CDR3 loop is CASSLGGTGVKNTEAFF. The CDR3 nucleotides are TGTGCCAGCAGCTTAGGGGGGACAGGGGTGAAGAACACTGAAGCTTTCTTT.

The rearrangement uses TRBV7-2 and TRBJ2-7, with 9 bases matching TRBD1. The CDR3 length is 15 residues. CDR1 is SGHTA and CDR2 is FQGNSA in the germline V gene. J was trimmed by 7 bases and V by 3 bases; bases with no gene match: 10. CDR3 residues: CASSFRPGQGREQYF. In DNA, the CDR3 is TGTGCCAGCAGCTTTCGACCCGGACAGGGGAGGGAGCAGTACTTC.

The chain links TRBV25-1 to TRBJ1-6, with 7 nucleotides matching TRBD1. V lost 1 base and J lost 8; bases outside the gene matches: 5. Germline V gene data show CDR1 as MGHDK and CDR2 as SYGVNS. CDR3 length: 15 residues. The CDR3: CASSESQGWDSPLHF. DNA for the CDR3: TGTGCCAGCAGTGAATCACAGGGGTGGGATTCACCCCTCCACTTT.